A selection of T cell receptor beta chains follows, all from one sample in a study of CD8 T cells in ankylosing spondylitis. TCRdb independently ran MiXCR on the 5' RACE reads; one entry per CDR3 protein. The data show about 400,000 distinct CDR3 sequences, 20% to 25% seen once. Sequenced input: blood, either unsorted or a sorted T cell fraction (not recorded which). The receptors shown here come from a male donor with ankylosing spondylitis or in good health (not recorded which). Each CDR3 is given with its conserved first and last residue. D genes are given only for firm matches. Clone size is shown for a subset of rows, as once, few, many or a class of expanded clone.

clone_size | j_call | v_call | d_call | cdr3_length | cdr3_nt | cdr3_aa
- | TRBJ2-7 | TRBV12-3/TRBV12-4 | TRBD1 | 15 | TGTGCCAGCAGCCCAAACAGGGGGCCGGATGCCGAGCATTACTTC | CASSPNRGPDAEHYF
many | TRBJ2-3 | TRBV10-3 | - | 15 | TGTGCCATTTCTGCAGGGGCCACTAGCACAGATACGCAGTATTTT | CAISAGATSTDTQYF
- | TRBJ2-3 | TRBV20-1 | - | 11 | TGCAGTGCTAGGGGGAGGGATACGCAGTATTTT | CSARGRDTQYF
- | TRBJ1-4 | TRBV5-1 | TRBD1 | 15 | TGCGCCAGCAGCTTGATGGGACAGGGTAATGAAAAACTGTTTTTT | CASSLMGQGNEKLFF
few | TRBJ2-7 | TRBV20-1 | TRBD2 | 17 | TGCAGTGCTACAGGACTAGCGGGGGGCCCCCTTTCCTACGAGCAGTACTTC | CSATGLAGGPLSYEQYF
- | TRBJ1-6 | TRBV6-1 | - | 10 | TGTGCCAGCAGTCCGCCACCCCTCCACTTT | CASSPPPLHF
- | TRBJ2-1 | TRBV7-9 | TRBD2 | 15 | TGTGCCAGCAGCTTAACCTCCGGGGGGTCGGATGAGCAGTTCTTC | CASSLTSGGSDEQFF
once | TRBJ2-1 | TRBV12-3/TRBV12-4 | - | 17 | TGTGCCAGCAGTCCCCAGGTAGGGGAGGTATCCTACAATGAGCAGTTCTTC | CASSPQVGEVSYNEQFF
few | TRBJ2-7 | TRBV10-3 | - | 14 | TGTGCCATCAGTGAGCTAGCCGAGGTGGCCGAGCAGTACTTC | CAISELAEVAEQYF
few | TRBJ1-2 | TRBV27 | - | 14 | TGTGCCAGCAGTTTAGAAGGGTCTAACTATGGCTACACCTTC | CASSLEGSNYGYTF
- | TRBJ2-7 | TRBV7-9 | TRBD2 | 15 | TGTGCCAGCAGCCCGGGGACTAGCGGGGGGGATGAGCAGTACTTC | CASSPGTSGGDEQYF
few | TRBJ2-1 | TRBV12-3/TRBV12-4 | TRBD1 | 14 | TGTGCCAGCAGTCCCCAACAGGGGGCCGATGAGCAGTTCTTC | CASSPQQGADEQFF
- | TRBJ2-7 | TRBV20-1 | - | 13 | TGCAGTGCTACCGGGACGCAAGCCTACGAGCAGTACTTC | CSATGTQAYEQYF
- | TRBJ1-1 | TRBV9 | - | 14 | TGTGCCAGCAGCGAGGGGATCCCCAACACTGAAGCTTTCTTT | CASSEGIPNTEAFF
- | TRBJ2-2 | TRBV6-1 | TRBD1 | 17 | TGTGCCAGCAGCACCGCGTGGGGACAGACCAACACCGGGGAGCTGTTTTTT | CASSTAWGQTNTGELFF
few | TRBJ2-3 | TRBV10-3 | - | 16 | TGTGCCATCAGTGTCCCTACCGGGACTCTCACAGATACGCAGTATTTT | CAISVPTGTLTDTQYF
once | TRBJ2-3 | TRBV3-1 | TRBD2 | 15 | TGTGCCAGCAGCCCATTCCTAGCGGGAACAGATACGCAGTATTTT | CASSPFLAGTDTQYF
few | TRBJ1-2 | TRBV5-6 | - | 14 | TGTGCCAGCAGCTTGGTGGGGGTCGACTATGGCTACACCTTC | CASSLVGVDYGYTF
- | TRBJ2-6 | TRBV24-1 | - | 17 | TGTGCCACCAGTGATTTGCCGCCGGGGTCTGGGGCCAACGTCCTGACTTTC | CATSDLPPGSGANVLTF
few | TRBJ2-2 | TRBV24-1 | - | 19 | TGTGCCACCAGTGATTTATCCCGTGGAGGGGTACTCAACACCGGGGAGCTGTTTTTT | CATSDLSRGGVLNTGELFF
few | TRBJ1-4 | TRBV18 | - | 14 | TGTGCCAGCTCACCCCAGGACATGGACGGAAAACTGTTTTTT | CASSPQDMDGKLFF
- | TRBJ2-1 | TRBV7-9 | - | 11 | TGTGCCAGCGCATACTACAATGAGCAGTTCTTC | CASAYYNEQFF
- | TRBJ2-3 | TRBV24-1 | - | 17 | TGTGCCACCAGTGATTTAGGAGGCCTCGGGTTCACAGATACGCAGTATTTT | CATSDLGGLGFTDTQYF
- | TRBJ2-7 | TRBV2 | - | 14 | TGTGCCAGCAAGGACGGAGGGACCTCCTACGAGCAGTACTTC | CASKDGGTSYEQYF
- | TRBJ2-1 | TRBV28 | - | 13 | TGTGCCACCCCCAGCAGCAGATACAATGAGCAGTTCTTC | CATPSSRYNEQFF
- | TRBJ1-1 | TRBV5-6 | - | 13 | TGTGCCAGCAGCTTGGTGCAGTCGGCTGAAGCTTTCTTT | CASSLVQSAEAFF
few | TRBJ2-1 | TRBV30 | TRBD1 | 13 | TGTGCCTGCAGGGACAGGGGCTGGAATGAGCAGTTCTTC | CACRDRGWNEQFF